Following are 24 T cell receptor beta chains from one sample sequenced in a study of graft-versus-host responses after intestinal transplantation. The repertoire was sequenced with immunoSEQ multiplex PCR; TCRdb's copy has only in-frame clones and lacks some. The sample yields just over 15,000 clones, about 34% seen once. The starting material was alloreactive CD4+ T cells from a mixed lymphocyte reaction culture, obtained before intestinal transplant. Subset given: CFSE-low proliferating T cells sorted from roughly 6-day pre-transplant mixed lymphocyte reaction (GvH or HvG direction). These receptors all come from a human patient who received an intestinal transplant.

V gene TRBV11-2 combines with J gene TRBJ1-3; D remains unclear. This CDR3 spans 14 amino acids. V was clipped by 2 bases and J by 1 base, with 6 bases between them. Germline V gives CDR1 SGHAT, CDR2 FQNNGV. The DNA of the CDR3 is TGTGCCAGCAGCTTATCGGGATCTGGAAACACCATATATTTT. This sequence encodes CASSLSGSGNTIYF.

This clone occurred once. V and J are TRBV18 and TRBJ2-5; no definite D call. Trimming pared 3 bases from V and 2 bases from J, leaving 10 bases between. CDR1 is KGHSH and CDR2 is LQKENI in the germline V gene. The CDR3 totals 14 residues. This CDR3 is CASSPGIAQETQYF. The CDR3, as DNA: TGTGCCAGCTCACCGGGAATAGCTCAAGAGACCCAGTACTTC.

The J gene is TRBJ1-6, the V gene TRBV21-1. TRBV21-1 constitutes a pseudogene. CDR3 length equals 20 residues. CDR3 nucleotide sequence: TGTGCCAGCAGCAAGCCCGGGTACAACCTGCAGAGCTCCTATAATTCACCCCTCCACTTT. Amino acid sequence: CASSKPGYNLQSSYNSPLHF.

This clone was detected only a few times. This rearrangement joins TRBV6-5 to TRBJ1-5, with D possibly matching TRBD1 (6 bases). V was trimmed by 8 bases and J by 6 bases, leaving 14 bases between them. The CDR3 loop spans 13 amino acids. Germline lookup yields CDR1 MNHEY and CDR2 SVGAGI. CDR3 residues: CASVYRVGQPQHF. In nucleotides, the CDR3 is TGTGCCAGCGTATACAGGGTCGGTCAGCCCCAGCATTTT.

The chain couples TRBV10-3 to TRBJ2-3; D gene uncertain. This CDR3 has 14 residues. Germline V gene lookup returns CDR1 ENHRY and CDR2 SYGVKD. V was clipped by 8 bases and J by 3 bases, with 15 bases between them. CDR3 in amino acids: CAISDPRWTDTQYF. CDR3 bases: TGTGCCATCTCGGACCCGAGGTGGACAGATACGCAGTATTTT.

The chain carries TRBV10-3 and TRBJ2-1; D unclear. Germline V lookup: CDR1 ENHRY, CDR2 SYGVKD. Deletions cut 5 bases from V and 3 bases from J, with 8 bases between. The CDR3 spans 13 residues. The CDR3 loop is CAISILVYNEQFF. In DNA, the CDR3 is TGTGCCATCAGTATTCTAGTCTACAATGAGCAGTTCTTC.

The chain couples TRBV5-1 to TRBJ1-6, with TRBD1 matching over 9 bases. The CDR3 contains 15 residues. V gave up 6 bases and J gave up 6 bases; unmatched junction bases: 7. In germline, CDR1 is SGHRS, CDR2 YFSETQ. CDR3 in DNA: TGCGCCAGCACCCCGTTGGGACAGGGTAATTCACCCCTCCACTTT. It is translated as CASTPLGQGNSPLHF. Combining the CDR3 with reference TRBV5-1 and TRBJ1-6 gives the whole variable domain KAGVTQTPRYLIKTRGQQVTLSCSPISGHRSVSWYQQTPGQGLQFLFEYFSETQRNKGNFPGRFSGRQFSNSRSEMNVSTLELGDSALYLCASTPLGQGNSPLHFGNGTRLTVT.

The table lists this clone with a few counts. J is TRBJ1-1 and V is TRBV7-9; perhaps TRBD1 as D (6 bases). Germline loops: CDR1 SEHNR, CDR2 FQNEAQ (reference sequence). This CDR3 contains 15 residues. Trimming left V 5 bases short and J 1 base short, with 14 bases between. CDR3: CASSMAGGPNTEAFF. For the CDR3, the DNA is TGTGCCAGCAGCATGGCGGGGGGGCCGAACACTGAAGCTTTCTTT.

CDR3 sequence (DNA): TGTGCCAGCAGCTTACTGGAGGGCCACGAGCAGTACTTC. This gives the protein CASSLLEGHEQYF. The chain joins TRBV7-6 to TRBJ2-5; maybe TRBD2 (6 bases). The J call may be faulty, since TRBJ2-7 better matches the DNA end. The germline V gene encodes CDR1 SGHVS and CDR2 FNYEAQ. The CDR3 extends over 13 amino acids.

Comment on this clone: Germline and junction disagree at one end, which may indicate a read error. CDR3 coding DNA: TGTGCCAGCAGCTTGGCAGGGATACGTGAAAAACTGTTTTTT. This sequence encodes CASSLAGIREKLFF. The chain employs TRBV5-1 and TRBJ1-4; a weak D match, TRBD1 (5 bases). Germline values: CDR1 SGHRS, CDR2 YFSETQ. The CDR3 runs to 14 residues. Complete variable domain (other parts from reference TRBV5-1 and TRBJ1-4): KAGVTQTPRYLIKTRGQQVTLSCSPISGHRSVSWYQQTPGQGLQFLFEYFSETQRNKGNFPGRFSGRQFSNSRSEMNVSTLELGDSALYLCASSLAGIREKLFFGSGTQLSVL.

The V and J genes are TRBV18 and TRBJ1-1; D is perhaps TRBD1 (5 bases). Per germline, CDR1 KGHSH and CDR2 LQKENI. The V end lost 6 bases, the J end lost 5 bases, and 13 bases lay between the germline ends. The CDR3 extends over 13 amino acids. DNA for the CDR3: TGTGCCAGCTCCGCCTCCAGGGATACTGAAGCTTTCTTT. This translates into CASSASRDTEAFF. The full variable domain, completed using reference TRBV18 and TRBJ1-1, is NAGVMQNPRHLVRRRGQEARLRCSPMKGHSHVYWYRQLPEEGLKFMVYLQKENIIDESGMPKERFSAEFPKEGPSILRIQQVVRGDSAAYFCASSASRDTEAFFGQGTRLTVV.

This clone is labeled medium-sized. V gene TRBV18 combines with J gene TRBJ1-5; D is uncertain. V dropped 1 base and J dropped 5 bases, with 9 bases sitting between them. In germline, CDR1 is KGHSH, CDR2 LQKENI. This CDR3 region has 14 residues. The CDR3 sequence is CASSPLGEDQPQHF. DNA for the CDR3: TGTGCCAGCTCACCACTGGGAGAGGATCAGCCCCAGCATTTT.

Judged by abundance, this clone is medium-sized. This chain connects TRBV2 to TRBJ2-1; TRBD2 matches 7 bases. The J segment lost 3 bases and the V segment lost 8 bases, leaving 7 bases of the junction unmatched. In germline, CDR1 is SNHLY, CDR2 FYNNEI. The CDR3 is made up of 14 amino acids. DNA for the CDR3: TGTGCCAGCCGCCCTATAGCGGGCTACAATGAGCAGTTCTTC. It yields the protein CASRPIAGYNEQFF.

The V gene is TRBV19, the J gene TRBJ2-5; D is perhaps TRBD2 (5 bases). The CDR3 contains 16 residues. V lost 4 bases and J 3 bases, leaving 18 bases between the germline ends. Per germline, CDR1 LNHDA and CDR2 SQIVND (reference sequence). For the CDR3, the DNA is TGTGCCAGTAGTAAAGGGAAGAACGGACTGGAAGAGACCCAGTACTTC. Translation gives CASSKGKNGLEETQYF.

The chain couples TRBV5-1 to TRBJ2-5; possibly TRBD1 for D (6 bases). The CDR3 is 14 amino acids. Germline V gene sequence: CDR1 SGHRS, CDR2 YFSETQ. With 0 bases removed from V and 2 bases from J, the gap between germline ends came to 8 bases. CDR3 region: CASSLADSQETQYF. CDR3 bases: TGCGCCAGCAGCTTGGCGGACAGTCAAGAGACCCAGTACTTC. The complete variable domain, with remaining parts taken from reference TRBV5-1 and TRBJ2-5, reads KAGVTQTPRYLIKTRGQQVTLSCSPISGHRSVSWYQQTPGQGLQFLFEYFSETQRNKGNFPGRFSGRQFSNSRSEMNVSTLELGDSALYLCASSLADSQETQYFGPGTRLLVL.

The table lists this clone with a count of one. V is TRBV6-5 and J is TRBJ1-1; no clear D. With 5 bases removed from V and 7 bases from J, the gap between germline ends came to 11 bases. Germline lookup yields CDR1 MNHEY and CDR2 SVGAGI. CDR3 length: 12 residues. This CDR3 reads CASSGHMNEAFF. As DNA, the CDR3 is TGTGCCAGCAGTGGTCACATGAATGAAGCTTTCTTT.

The chain recombines TRBV6-1 with TRBJ2-2; no definite D call. The germline V gene has CDR1 MNHNS and CDR2 SASEGT. V lost 7 bases and J lost 7, with 16 bases in between. This CDR3 comprises 14 residues. CDR3 residues: CASMVLSPDGELFF. The CDR3 DNA follows: TGTGCCAGCATGGTTCTCTCCCCCGACGGGGAGCTGTTTTTT.

V usage is TRBV2 and J usage is TRBJ2-7; D is uncertain. Germline V gene data show CDR1 as SNHLY and CDR2 as FYNNEI. The CDR3 is 14 residues long. Trimming took off 6 bases at V and 3 bases at J, with 15 bases between the two ends. In DNA, the CDR3 is TGTGCCAGCAGAGCGAACCTTGCCCTCTACGAGCAGTACTTC. Amino acids: CASRANLALYEQYF. The whole variable domain, remainder taken from reference TRBV2 and TRBJ2-7, is EPEVTQTPSHQVTQMGQEVILRCVPISNHLYFYWYRQILGQKVEFLVSFYNNEISEKSEIFDDQFSVERPDGSNFTLKIRSTKLEDSAMYFCASRANLALYEQYFGPGTRLTVT.

The chain combines TRBV6-9 with TRBJ1-5; D gene unclear. Looked up from germline, CDR1 is MNHGY and CDR2 is SVAAGI. The CDR3 has 11 residues. V was cut by 6 bases and J by 5 bases, with 5 bases left in between. This CDR3 reads CASRGYQPQHF. As DNA, the CDR3 is TGTGCCAGCAGGGGTTATCAGCCCCAGCATTTT.

The V gene is TRBV7-5, the J gene TRBJ1-5. TRBV7-5 represents a pseudogene. The CDR3 contains 16 residues. This chain's CDR3 is CASSLGYGRGNQPQHF. The CDR3 DNA sequence: TGTGCCAGCAGCTTAGGGTACGGGAGAGGCAATCAGCCCCAGCATTTT.

This clone appeared a single time. CDR3 nucleotides: TGTGCCAGCAGCCCGGGGAGCCCTATGCTTTCACCCCTCCACTTT. This gives the protein CASSPGSPMLSPLHF. The rearrangement links TRBV2 to TRBJ1-6; D is unclear. The CDR3 has 15 amino acids. Germline CDR1 SNHLY, CDR2 FYNNEI. Trimming left V 6 bases short and J 9 bases short, with 18 bases between.

V and J are TRBV7-9 and TRBJ1-1, with a weak D call TRBD1 (6 bases). The CDR3 length is 16 residues. Germline loops: CDR1 SEHNR, CDR2 FQNEAQ (reference sequence). Trimming cost V 2 bases and J 2 bases, with 15 bases left between them. In DNA form, the CDR3 reads TGTGCCAGCAGCTTACAGGGGTCCCAGAGAAACACTGAAGCTTTCTTT. As protein: CASSLQGSQRNTEAFF. The whole variable domain, remainder taken from reference TRBV7-9 and TRBJ1-1, is DTGVSQNPRHKITKRGQNVTFRCDPISEHNRLYWYRQTLGQGPEFLTYFQNEAQLEKSRLLSDRFSAERPKGSFSTLEIQRTEQGDSAMYLCASSLQGSQRNTEAFFGQGTRLTVV.

This chain connects TRBV7-3 to TRBJ2-2; D is possibly TRBD1 or TRBD2 (5 bases each). CDR3 size: 19 residues. V lost 1 base and J lost 1, with 19 bases in between. CDR1 SGHTA and CDR2 FQGTGA come from the germline V gene. In DNA, the CDR3 is TGTGCCAGCAGCTTAAGGGGGAAACCAAATAATAAGAACACCGGGGAGCTGTTTTTT. It codes for CASSLRGKPNNKNTGELFF.

The chain is built from TRBV5-1 and TRBJ1-4, with D tentatively TRBD1 (5 bases). CDR3 length: 17 residues. The germline V gene has CDR1 SGHRS and CDR2 YFSETQ. The ends were cut back, 4 bases at V and 0 bases at J, with 16 bases in the middle. The CDR3 reads CASSGGLTDPTNEKLFF. In DNA, the CDR3 is TGCGCCAGCAGCGGAGGACTGACAGACCCAACTAATGAAAAACTGTTTTTT.